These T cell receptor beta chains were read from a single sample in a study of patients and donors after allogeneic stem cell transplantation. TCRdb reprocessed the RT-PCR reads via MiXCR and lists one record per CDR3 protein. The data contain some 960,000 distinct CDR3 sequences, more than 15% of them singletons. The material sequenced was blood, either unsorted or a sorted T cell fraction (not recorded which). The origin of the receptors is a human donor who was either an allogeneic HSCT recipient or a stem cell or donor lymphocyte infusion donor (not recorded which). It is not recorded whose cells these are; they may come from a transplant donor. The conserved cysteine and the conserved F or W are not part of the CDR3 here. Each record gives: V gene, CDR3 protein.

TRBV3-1	ASSPRLAGVPNEQF
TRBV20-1	SASGSRETQY
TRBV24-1	ATSDPSGSDNEQF
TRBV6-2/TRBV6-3	ASRRFSGAKETQY
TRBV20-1	SARGARHGLSGANVLT
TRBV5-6	ASSFWSGTGLYNEQF
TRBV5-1	ASSLIPGGTQY
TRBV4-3	ASSQDTSGGGTDTQY
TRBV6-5	ASSYSANTDTQY
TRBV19	ASSIVGGRANEQY
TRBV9	ASSPREGHRDTQY
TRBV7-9	ASSREGAKNIQY
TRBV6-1	ASSTTNLPDTQY
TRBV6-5	ASSYQTGGVDEQF
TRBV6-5	ASSYMGSFNYGYT
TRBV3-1	ASSQGGQLYGYT
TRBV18	ASSPLDRAMSTEAF
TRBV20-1	SASMASGTYNEQF
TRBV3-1	ASSQEAFTYNEQF
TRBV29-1	SVESLLGGYGYT
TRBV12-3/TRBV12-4	ASSKGWGNQPQH
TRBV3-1	ASSQEGLSLSYEQY
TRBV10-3	AISRTGTGETNYGYT
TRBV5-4	ASSLFSSTDTQY
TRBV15	ATSREGTSGWKQY
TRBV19	ASSIVFRDRGETQY
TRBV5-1	ASSPQGGGNTGELF
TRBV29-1	SATETGNTIY
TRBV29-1	SVGGRASWETQY
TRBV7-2	ASSLESNTEAF
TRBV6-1	ASGPTSGVIDTQY
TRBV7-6	ASSLRPIQETQY
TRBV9	ASSAGSLRETQY
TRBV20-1	RILRNQPQH
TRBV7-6	ASSLALGKNTEAF
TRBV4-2	ASSQEMRAGGPADTQY
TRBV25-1	ASSWRDTVNTEAF
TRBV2	ASSEGGRGTGALVQY
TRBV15	ATSTGQGAGDTQY
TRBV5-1	ASSPPQGEKLF
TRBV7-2	ASSGGGLKTQY